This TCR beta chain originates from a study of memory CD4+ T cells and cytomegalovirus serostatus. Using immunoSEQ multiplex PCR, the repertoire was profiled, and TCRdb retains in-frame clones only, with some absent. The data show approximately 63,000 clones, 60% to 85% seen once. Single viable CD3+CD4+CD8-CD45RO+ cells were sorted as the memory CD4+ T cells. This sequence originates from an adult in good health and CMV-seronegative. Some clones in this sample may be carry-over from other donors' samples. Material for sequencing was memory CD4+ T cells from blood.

The DNA of the CDR3 is TGTGCCAGCAGTGAAACAGGGGGGAGGTATGAAAAACTGTTTTTT. Amino acid sequence: CASSETGGRYEKLFF. The chain is built from TRBV6-1 and TRBJ1-4, with 8 bases that match TRBD1. The CDR3 has 15 amino acids. V trimming: 2 bases; J trimming: 6 bases; junction bases outside the gene matches: 5. The V gene's germline CDR1 is MNHNS and CDR2 SASEGT.